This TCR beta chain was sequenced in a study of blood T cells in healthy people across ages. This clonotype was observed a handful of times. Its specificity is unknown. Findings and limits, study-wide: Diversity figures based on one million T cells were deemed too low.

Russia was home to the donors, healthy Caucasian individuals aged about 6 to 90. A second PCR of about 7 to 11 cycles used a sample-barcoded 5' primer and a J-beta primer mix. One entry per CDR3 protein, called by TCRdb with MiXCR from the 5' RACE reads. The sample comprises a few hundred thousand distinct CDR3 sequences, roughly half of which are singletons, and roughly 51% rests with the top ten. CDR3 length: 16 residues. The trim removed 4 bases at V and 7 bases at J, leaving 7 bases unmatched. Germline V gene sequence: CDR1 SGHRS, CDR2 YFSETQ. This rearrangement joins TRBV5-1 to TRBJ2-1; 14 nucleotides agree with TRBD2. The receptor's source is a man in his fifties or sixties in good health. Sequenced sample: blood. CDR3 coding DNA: TGCGCCAGCAGCGCCCGGACTAGCGGGGGGATAAATGAGCAGTTCTTC. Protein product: CASSARTSGGINEQFF. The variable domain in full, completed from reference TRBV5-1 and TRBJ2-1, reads KAGVTQTPRYLIKTRGQQVTLSCSPISGHRSVSWYQQTPGQGLQFLFEYFSETQRNKGNFPGRFSGRQFSNSRSEMNVSTLELGDSALYLCASSARTSGGINEQFFGPGTRLTVL.